This T cell receptor beta chain appears in the sequencing data of a study of early T cells in non-severe SARS-CoV-2 infection. The CDR3 is 15 residues long. Trimming removed 7 bases at V and 0 bases at J, with 13 bases between. Germline V CDR1 and CDR2: MDHEN, SYDVKM. Individual cDNA molecules received unique molecular identifiers. TCRdb processed the 5' RACE reads anew with MiXCR; each CDR3 protein has one entry. The sample contains 45,000 to 55,000 distinct CDR3 sequences, 6% to 8% of which appear only once. This clonotype was counted at least ten times. The source is an adult who was a healthcare worker with PCR-confirmed SARS-CoV-2 infection or an uninfected control (not recorded which). The chain links TRBV28 to TRBJ2-1, with D possibly TRBD1 on 6 matching bases. Sequenced input: whole blood. CDR3 residues: CASKQGLRSYNEQFF. Written as DNA, the CDR3 is TGTGCCAGCAAACAGGGCTTGCGCTCCTACAATGAGCAGTTCTTC.